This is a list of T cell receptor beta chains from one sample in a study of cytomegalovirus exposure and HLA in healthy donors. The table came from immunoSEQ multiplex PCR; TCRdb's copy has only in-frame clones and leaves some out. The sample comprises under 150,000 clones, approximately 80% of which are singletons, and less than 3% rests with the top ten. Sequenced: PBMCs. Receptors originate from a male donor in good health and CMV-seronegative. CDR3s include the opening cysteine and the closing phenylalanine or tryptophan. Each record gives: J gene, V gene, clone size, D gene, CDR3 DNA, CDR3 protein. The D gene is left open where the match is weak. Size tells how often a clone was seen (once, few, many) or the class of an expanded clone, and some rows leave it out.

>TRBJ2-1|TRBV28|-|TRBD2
TGTGCCAGCAGTTTGTTTCTGGGGGGGAGGGCCCACTCGTACAATGAGCAGTTCTTC
CASSLFLGGRAHSYNEQFF
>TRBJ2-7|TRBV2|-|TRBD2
TGTGCCAGCAGACCGGGACTAGCGGGAGGAGAGCAGTACTTC
CASRPGLAGGEQYF
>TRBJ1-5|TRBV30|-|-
TGTGCCTGGAGTGGTGGGGCGACTCAGCCCCAGCATTTT
CAWSGGATQPQHF
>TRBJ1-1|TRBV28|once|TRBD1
TGTGCCAGCAATAATATTAGACAGGGCGCTTTCTTT
CASNNIRQGAFF
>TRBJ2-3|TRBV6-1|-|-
TGTGCCAGCAGCCTTACGGTGGATACGCAGTATTTT
CASSLTVDTQYF
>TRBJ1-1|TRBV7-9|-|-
TGTGCCAGCAGCTCCGGGACACCAGGGATTGAAGCTTTCTTT
CASSSGTPGIEAFF
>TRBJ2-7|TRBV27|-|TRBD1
TGTGCCAGCAGTTTATCGGGGGACAGGATCTACGAGCAGTACTTC
CASSLSGDRIYEQYF
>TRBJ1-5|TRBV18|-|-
TGTGCCAGCTCACCCGGGGATCAGCCCCAGCATTTT
CASSPGDQPQHF
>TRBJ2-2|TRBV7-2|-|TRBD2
TGTGCCAGCAGCGGGGGCGGGACTAGCATAACCGGGGAGCTGTTTTTT
CASSGGGTSITGELFF
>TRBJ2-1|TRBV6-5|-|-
TGTGCCAGCAGTTTTTCCAAAGAGCAGTTCTTC
CASSFSKEQFF
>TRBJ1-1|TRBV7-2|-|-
TGTGCCAGCAGCTTGTTTTCAGGGCCGAACACTGAAGCTTTCTTT
CASSLFSGPNTEAFF
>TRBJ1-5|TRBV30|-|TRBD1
TGTGCCTGGGGGGACAGGGGAAATCAGCCCCAGCATTTT
CAWGDRGNQPQHF
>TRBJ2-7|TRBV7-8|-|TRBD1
TGTGCCAGCAGCTCGGGACAGGGGTTGGACGAGCAGTACTTC
CASSSGQGLDEQYF
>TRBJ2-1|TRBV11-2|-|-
TGTGCCAGCAGCTTAGTGCTAGCGATATACAATGAGCAGTTCTTC
CASSLVLAIYNEQFF
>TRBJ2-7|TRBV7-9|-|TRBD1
TGTGCCAGCAGCTTAGCCTCCGGGACAGGGGGCGAGCAGTACTTC
CASSLASGTGGEQYF
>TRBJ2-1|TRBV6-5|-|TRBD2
TGTGCCAGCAGTTACTCGACCTTAGCGGGAAATGAGCAGTTCTTC
CASSYSTLAGNEQFF
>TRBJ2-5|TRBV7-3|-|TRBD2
TGTGCCAGCAGCTTAACAGGGGAGGGGACCCAGTACTTC
CASSLTGEGTQYF
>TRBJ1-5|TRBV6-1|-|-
TGTGCCAGCAGTGGCGAACTGGGAGGCCAGCCCCAGCATTTT
CASSGELGGQPQHF
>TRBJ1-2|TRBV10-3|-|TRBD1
TGTGCCATCAGTGAGCAGGGGGGTGCCTATGGCTACACCTTC
CAISEQGGAYGYTF
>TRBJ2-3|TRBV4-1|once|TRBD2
TGCGCCAGCAGCCAGGCTAGCGGCTACAGCACAGATACGCAGTATTTT
CASSQASGYSTDTQYF
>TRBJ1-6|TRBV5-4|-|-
TGTGCCAGCAGCTCAGGACAGTATACAAATTCACCCCTCCACTTT
CASSSGQYTNSPLHF
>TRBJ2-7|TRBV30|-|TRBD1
TGTGCCTGGAGTCAGGGGGCCTACGAGCAGTACTTC
CAWSQGAYEQYF
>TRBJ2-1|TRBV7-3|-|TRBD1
TGTGCCAGCAGCCCCGGGACAGGAGATGACAATGAGCAGTTCTTC
CASSPGTGDDNEQFF
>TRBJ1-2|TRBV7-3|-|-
TGTGCCAGCAGCTTTGACGTACAGCATGGCTACACCTTC
CASSFDVQHGYTF
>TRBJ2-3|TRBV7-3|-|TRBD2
TGTGCCAGCAGCTACAACAACGGGGAGGGAGATACGCAGTATTTT
CASSYNNGEGDTQYF
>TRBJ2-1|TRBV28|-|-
TGTGCCAGCAGGGGGGGTTCCTACAATGAGCAGTTCTTC
CASRGGSYNEQFF
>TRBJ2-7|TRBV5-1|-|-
TGCGCCTGTTCTCCTAGCGACTCCTACGAGCAGTACTTC
CACSPSDSYEQYF
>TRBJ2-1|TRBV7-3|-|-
TGTGCCAGCAGCTTGACAGCCACCACCTACAATGAGCAGTTCTTC
CASSLTATTYNEQFF
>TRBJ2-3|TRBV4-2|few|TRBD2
TGTGCCAGCAGCCAAGGACTAGCGGGAGCAGATACGCAGTATTTT
CASSQGLAGADTQYF
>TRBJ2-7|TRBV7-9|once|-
TGTGCCAGCAGCTTAACTGGGACGGGAGTGGAGCAGTACTTC
CASSLTGTGVEQYF
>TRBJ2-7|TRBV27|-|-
TGTGCCAGCAAGGAACAGGGGGCACTAGCGGCCTCTTTCGAGCAGTACTTC
CASKEQGALAASFEQYF
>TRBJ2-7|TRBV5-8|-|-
TGTGCCAGCAGCTTGGATTGGCGGCGCTCCTACGAGCAGTACTTC
CASSLDWRRSYEQYF
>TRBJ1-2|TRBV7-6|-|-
TGTGCCAGCAGTCCAACGGGGGGTCCGTATGGCTACACCTTC
CASSPTGGPYGYTF
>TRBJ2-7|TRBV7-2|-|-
TGTGCCAGCAGCTTCCACTCCCCCTCCTACGAGCAGTACTTC
CASSFHSPSYEQYF
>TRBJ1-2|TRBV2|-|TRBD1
TGTGCCAGCGACTACAGGGGGATGGATGGCTACACCTTC
CASDYRGMDGYTF
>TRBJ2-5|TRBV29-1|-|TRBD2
TGCAGCGTTGAGGACTCCTCGGGGGGGGAGACCCAGTACTTC
CSVEDSSGGETQYF
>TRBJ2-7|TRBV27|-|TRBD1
TGTGCCAGCAGACAGGGGTCCTCCTACGAGCAGTACTTC
CASRQGSSYEQYF
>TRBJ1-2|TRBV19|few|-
TGTGCCAGTAGTATCCAGACAAACGCAGACCACACCTTC
CASSIQTNADHTF
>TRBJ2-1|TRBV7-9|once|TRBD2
TGTGCCAGCAGCTTCGGGACTAGCAGTCACAATGAGCAGTTCTTC
CASSFGTSSHNEQFF
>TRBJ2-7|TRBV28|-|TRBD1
TGTGCCAGCACTACAGGGGGCGGATCCACCCTTCCCCCCGAGCAGTACTTC
CASTTGGGSTLPPEQYF
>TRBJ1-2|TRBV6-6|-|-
TGTGCCAGTATCAGTCCAGGAATTAACTATGGCTACACCTTC
CASISPGINYGYTF
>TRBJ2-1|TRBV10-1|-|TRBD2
TGCGCCAGCAGTGAGGCGTTGGTAGCGGGAGGGCCCGACAATGAGCAGTTCTTC
CASSEALVAGGPDNEQFF
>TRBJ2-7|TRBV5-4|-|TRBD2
TGTGCCAGCAGCCATAGCGGGGAGCGGTACGAGCAGTACTTC
CASSHSGERYEQYF
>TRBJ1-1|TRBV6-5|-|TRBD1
TGTGCCAGCAGTCACGGGACAGCCAGAAACACTGAAGCTTTCTTT
CASSHGTARNTEAFF